This T cell receptor (beta chain) was identified in a study of cytomegalovirus exposure and HLA in healthy donors. PCR primers comprised 60 Vbeta and 13 Jbeta primers. The assay was immunoSEQ multiplex PCR, and TCRdb's table has in-frame clones only and misses some. This sample has fewer than 95,000 clones; roughly 63% occur once, and the top ten carry 20% to 25%. V lost 3 bases, J lost 7 bases, and 10 bases lay in between. Germline CDR1 reads MDHEN; CDR2 reads SYDVKM. This CDR3 is 12 amino acids long. The sequencing input was PBMCs. This chain links TRBV28 with TRBJ2-7; D perhaps matches TRBD2 (6 bases). This sequence originates from a woman between 50 and 59 years old in good health and CMV-seropositive. This CDR3 reads CASSLPGREQYF. Written as DNA, the CDR3 is TGTGCCAGCAGTTTGCCGGGGAGGGAGCAGTACTTC.